This entry is about one T cell receptor (beta chain). This entry belongs to a study of blood T cell repertoires in COVID-19. In the study overall: The study drew acute and convalescent COVID-19 samples from the United States, Italy and Spain.

J lost 2 bases, V lost 1 base, and 5 bases had no gene match. CDR1 LNHDA and CDR2 SQIVND come from the germline V gene (reference sequence). There are 17 residues in the CDR3. TCRdb's table, derived via immunoSEQ multiplex PCR, lists solely in-frame clones and lacks some. The repertoire holds about 190,000 clones, with 70% to 90% as singletons. V is TRBV19 and J is TRBJ2-3; 11 bases line up with TRBD2. The TCR originated in a woman in her forties who had recovered from COVID-19. Specimen: peripheral blood. The CDR3 DNA sequence: TGTGCCAGTAGTATAGTTACTAGCGGGAGCTTCACAGATACGCAGTATTTT. Protein: CASSIVTSGSFTDTQYF.